These 20 T cell receptor beta chains share one sample of origin, sequenced in a study of Graves' ophthalmopathy and Graves' hyperthyroidism. Amplifying from RNA transcripts, the study obtained TCR beta CDR3 regions. Second-round multiplex PCR came after first-round RT-PCR with HTBI primers. TCRdb recomputed calls from the multiplex PCR reads with MiXCR, one row per CDR3 protein. Here the sample spans 200,000 to 250,000 distinct CDR3 sequences, about 32% being singletons. What was sequenced was peripheral blood. These receptors came from a man between 50 and 59 years old with Graves' ophthalmopathy.

This clonotype was counted at least ten times. V usage is TRBV7-2 and J usage is TRBJ1-6; 7 nucleotides line up with TRBD1. J was trimmed by 7 bases and V by 3 bases; bases with no gene match: 6. There are 15 residues in the CDR3. The V gene's germline CDR1 is SGHTA and CDR2 FQGNSA. The CDR3, as DNA: TGTGCCAGCAGCTTCTCGGGACAGACGAATTCACCCCTCCACTTT. Amino acid sequence: CASSFSGQTNSPLHF.

This clonotype was seen at least ten times. The chain uses TRBV11-2 and TRBJ2-7; 8 nucleotides line up with TRBD2. The germline gives CDR1 SGHAT, CDR2 FQNNGV. The V segment lost 4 bases and the J segment 3 bases; nucleotides outside the gene matches: 5. The CDR3 contains 14 residues. The CDR3 sequence: CASSSLAGYYEQYF. The CDR3 bases are TGTGCCAGCAGCTCCCTAGCGGGTTACTACGAGCAGTACTTC. The full variable domain, in which reference TRBV11-2 and TRBJ2-7 provide the parts outside the CDR3, is EAGVAQSPRYKIIEKRQSVAFWCNPISGHATLYWYQQILGQGPKLLIQFQNNGVVDDSQLPKDRFSAERLKGVDSTLKIQPAKLEDSAVYLCASSSLAGYYEQYFGPGTRLTVT.

This clonotype was detected a few times. The rearrangement links TRBV6-1 to TRBJ1-6, with unresolved D. Germline CDR1 is MNHNS and CDR2 is SASEGT. The CDR3 extends over 15 amino acids. V was cut by 7 bases and J by 3 bases, with 13 bases left in between. This CDR3 reads CASTLGGFYNSPLHF. CDR3 DNA sequence: TGTGCCAGCACCTTGGGCGGTTTCTATAATTCACCCCTCCACTTT.

At least ten counts were recorded for this clonotype. This chain uses TRBV27 with TRBJ2-3; tentative D call: TRBD1 (6 bases). V dropped 8 bases and J dropped 3 bases, with 12 bases sitting between them. Germline V lookup: CDR1 MNHEY, CDR2 SMNVEV (reference sequence). CDR3 length: 13 residues. CDR3 DNA sequence: TGTGCCAGCTTACAGGGCGGAACAGATACGCAGTATTTT. Translation: CASLQGGTDTQYF.

This clonotype was seen at least ten times. V is TRBV25-1 and J is TRBJ2-5; tentative D call: TRBD2 (5 bases). The V gene lost 3 bases and the J gene lost 0 bases, with 8 bases spanning the gap. The CDR3 totals 14 residues. The germline V gene has CDR1 MGHDK and CDR2 SYGVNS. The chain's CDR3 is CASSDPGNQETQYF. Written as DNA, the CDR3 is TGTGCCAGCAGTGACCCCGGGAACCAAGAGACCCAGTACTTC.

This clonotype was counted ten times or more. The genes are TRBV4-1 and TRBJ1-5, with D perhaps matching TRBD1 (5 bases). Germline lookup yields CDR1 MGHRA and CDR2 YSYEKL. Trimming cost V 2 bases and J 2 bases, with 16 bases left between them. CDR3 length: 17 amino acids. The CDR3 sequence: CASSQSAGRGGNQPQHF. CDR3 sequence (DNA): TGCGCCAGCAGCCAATCGGCAGGGAGGGGTGGCAATCAGCCCCAGCATTTT.

Written as DNA, the CDR3 is TGTGCCAGCAGTTCATTGGGGGTGCGCTGGAACACTGAAGCTTTCTTT. Translation: CASSSLGVRWNTEAFF. This sequence joins TRBV11-2 and TRBJ1-1, with D perhaps matching TRBD1 (5 bases). V lost 6 bases and J lost 1, with 18 bases in between. Per the germline V gene, CDR1 is SGHAT and CDR2 is FQNNGV. This CDR3 region has 16 residues.

This clonotype was detected only a few times. The V call is TRBV6-1, the J call TRBJ1-1; D gene ambiguous. This CDR3 is 15 amino acids long. Germline V gene sequence: CDR1 MNHNS, CDR2 SASEGT. Trimming cost V 6 bases and J 3 bases, with 17 bases left between them. The CDR3 DNA sequence: TGTGCCAGCAGCAGCCCCTCGGTGATGGACACTGAAGCTTTCTTT. Translation gives CASSSPSVMDTEAFF.

This clonotype was detected only a few times. The chain employs TRBV12-3 or TRBV12-4 and TRBJ2-7; possible D gene TRBD2, 5 bases. This CDR3 spans 15 amino acids. V was clipped by 7 bases and J by 6 bases, with 22 bases between them. DNA for the CDR3: TGTGCCAGCATCGGGGTGGAGACTCACCCGGTCGAGCAGTACTTC. It translates to CASIGVETHPVEQYF.

This clonotype was recorded at least ten times. V gene TRBV7-9 combines with J gene TRBJ1-6, with TRBD1 matching over 7 bases. The CDR3 spans 14 residues. The germline gives CDR1 SEHNR, CDR2 FQNEAQ (reference sequence). The junction had 8 bases not matched to a gene; V was cut back by 5 bases and J by 10 bases. The CDR3 reads CASSHGQVVSPLHF. The CDR3 nucleotides read TGTGCCAGCAGCCACGGACAGGTTGTCTCACCCCTCCACTTT.

This clonotype occurred many times. The V call is TRBV6-2 or TRBV6-3, the J call TRBJ2-5; the D is unclear. The V end was cut by 0 bases, the J end by 5 bases, with 7 bases between. The CDR3 length is 13 residues. Germline CDR1 and CDR2: MNHEY and SVGEGT. The CDR3 DNA follows: TGTGCCAGCAGTTACTCCAGGTTGGAGACCCAGTACTTC. Protein sequence: CASSYSRLETQYF.

This chain links TRBV11-2 with TRBJ2-7, with TRBD1 as a possible D gene (6 bases). This CDR3 is built from 14 residues. Trimming took 4 bases from V and 6 from J, leaving 16 bases between them. Per the germline V gene, CDR1 is SGHAT and CDR2 is FQNNGV. CDR3 protein: CASSWGQGRGEQYF. In DNA form, the CDR3 reads TGTGCCAGCAGCTGGGGGCAGGGGAGAGGCGAGCAGTACTTC. The variable domain in full, with the rest retrieved from reference TRBV11-2 and TRBJ2-7, is EAGVAQSPRYKIIEKRQSVAFWCNPISGHATLYWYQQILGQGPKLLIQFQNNGVVDDSQLPKDRFSAERLKGVDSTLKIQPAKLEDSAVYLCASSWGQGRGEQYFGPGTRLTVT.

This clonotype was observed at least ten times. The CDR3 DNA follows: TGTGCCAGCAGTCCGGGGCAAGAGACCCAGTACTTC. This gives the protein CASSPGQETQYF. The J gene is TRBJ2-5, the V gene TRBV12-3 or TRBV12-4; tentative D call: TRBD2 (5 bases). This CDR3 region has 12 residues. V lost 5 bases and J 2 bases, leaving 6 bases between the germline ends.

This clonotype was seen many times. The chain couples TRBV4-2 to TRBJ1-2, with D unresolved. Germline V gives CDR1 LGHNA, CDR2 YNFKEQ. CDR3 length: 15 residues. The V and J ends lost 0 bases and 6 bases respectively, with 14 bases between them. In DNA form, the CDR3 reads TGTGCCAGCAGCCAAGATTTTAAGGGCCGAAATGGCTACACCTTC. Its protein product is CASSQDFKGRNGYTF.

The chain joins TRBV3-1 to TRBJ2-7; 9 bases map to TRBD1. The V gene's germline CDR1 is LGHDT and CDR2 YNNKEL (reference sequence). This CDR3 comprises 14 residues. V shed 4 bases, J shed 3 bases, and the junction held 4 bases outside the gene matches. CDR3 sequence: CASSRDRDRYEQYF. The CDR3, as DNA: TGTGCCAGCAGCCGGGACAGGGATCGCTACGAGCAGTACTTC.

In its sample, this clonotype was seen once. V gene TRBV11-2 combines with J gene TRBJ2-7; weak D call: TRBD2 (6 bases). The CDR3 consists of 13 residues. Trimming cost V 5 bases and J 1 base, with 9 bases left between them. Per germline, CDR1 SGHAT and CDR2 FQNNGV. The DNA of the CDR3 is TGTGCCAGCAGCCCGGGGAGGTCCTACGAGCAGTACTTC. This gives the protein CASSPGRSYEQYF.

This clonotype showed up many times. The rearrangement links TRBV7-8 to TRBJ1-1; a possible D gene is TRBD1 (6 bases). The germline V gene has CDR1 SGHVS and CDR2 FQNEAQ. This CDR3 comprises 16 residues. Trimming shortened V by 2 bases and J by 0 bases, and 13 bases separated the two germline ends. As DNA, the CDR3 is TGTGCCAGCAGCTTACGATTTGGGGGCATGAACACTGAAGCTTTCTTT. Translated, it gives CASSLRFGGMNTEAFF.

In this sample, this clonotype turned up a few times. The CDR3 spells CASTRQGSGGYTF. The CDR3 bases are TGTGCCAGCACCCGACAGGGTTCGGGGGGCTACACCTTC. V gene TRBV12-3 or TRBV12-4 combines with J gene TRBJ1-2; 7 bases are shared with TRBD1. V shed 7 bases and J 8 bases; nucleotides not matched to a gene: 10. The CDR3 consists of 13 residues.

This clonotype was observed many times. The chain links TRBV28 to TRBJ1-2; D is unresolved. Per the germline V gene, CDR1 is MDHEN and CDR2 is SYDVKM. CDR3 length: 15 residues. The V and J ends lost 4 bases and 2 bases respectively, with 14 bases between them. This chain's CDR3 is CASSSESHFNYGYTF. The CDR3, as DNA: TGTGCCAGCAGTTCTGAGAGCCACTTCAACTATGGCTACACCTTC.

The chain is built from TRBV19 and TRBJ2-7, with 13 bases aligning to TRBD2. CDR1 and CDR2 from the germline V gene are LNHDA and SQIVND (reference sequence). The CDR3 covers 15 residues. The trim removed 6 bases at V and 5 bases at J, leaving 7 bases unmatched. The chain's CDR3 is CASRSLAGGPNEQYF. The CDR3 nucleotides are TGTGCCAGTAGGTCACTAGCGGGAGGGCCCAACGAGCAGTACTTC.